Below, 25 T cell receptor beta chains from the same sample are listed, as sequenced in a study of blood T cells in healthy people across ages. Sample-barcoded 5' priming and a J-beta primer mix drove a second PCR of about 7 to 11 cycles. Each CDR3 protein gets one entry after TCRdb re-called the 5' RACE reads with MiXCR. The sample lists some 860,000 distinct CDR3 sequences; roughly 56% were seen once. The sequenced sample was blood. The receptors come from a middle-aged man in good health.

The J gene is TRBJ1-1, the V gene TRBV7-2; no clear D. V gave up 5 bases and J gave up 11 bases, with 15 bases separating them. In germline, CDR1 is SGHTA, CDR2 FQGNSA. CDR3 length equals 12 residues. CDR3 loop: CASSAATNWAFF. The CDR3 bases are TGTGCCAGCAGCGCAGCGACGAACTGGGCTTTCTTT. Looking up the rest from reference TRBV7-2 and TRBJ1-1 gives the full variable domain: GAGVSQSPSNKVTEKGKDVELRCDPISGHTALYWYRQSLGQGLEFLIYFQGNSAPDKSGLPSDRFSAERTGGSVSTLTIQRTQQEDSAVYLCASSAATNWAFFGQGTRLTVV.

This chain uses TRBV11-2 with TRBJ2-3; 8 bases agree with TRBD2. Unmatched junction bases numbered 11, after V lost 6 bases and J lost 3 bases. Germline-derived CDR1 and CDR2 are SGHAT and FQNNGV. This CDR3 is 16 amino acids long. CDR3: CASRPQRGSATDTQYF. Here the CDR3 DNA reads TGTGCCAGCAGACCCCAGCGGGGGTCGGCGACAGATACGCAGTATTTT.

The V call is TRBV20-1, the J call TRBJ2-3; tentatively, D is TRBD1 (5 bases). CDR3 length: 13 amino acids. The V and J ends lost 6 bases and 0 bases respectively, with 10 bases between them. Germline V gene lookup returns CDR1 DFQATT and CDR2 SNEGSKA (reference sequence). This chain's CDR3 is CSAHRQSTDTQYF. In DNA form, the CDR3 reads TGCAGTGCACACCGACAGAGCACAGATACGCAGTATTTT.

A remark on this clonotype: With a much larger clone just one base away, this may be a read error. V and J are TRBV10-2 and TRBJ2-1; 9 bases agree with TRBD1. This CDR3 comprises 16 residues. Germline lookup yields CDR1 WSHSY and CDR2 SAAADI. The V segment lost 3 bases and the J segment 10 bases; nucleotides outside the gene matches: 13. CDR3 nucleotide sequence: TGCGCCAGCAGTGACCCCGGACAGGGGAGCTCCTACGAGCAGTTCTTC. Protein sequence: CASSDPGQGSSYEQFF.

The V and J genes are TRBV7-9 and TRBJ2-4, with 8 positions matching TRBD1. With 1 base clipped from V and 4 bases from J, the junction kept 6 bases outside the gene matches. The germline V gene encodes CDR1 SEHNR and CDR2 FQNEAQ (reference sequence). The length of the CDR3 is 16 residues. Here the CDR3 DNA reads TGTGCCAGCAGCTTAGAGGAGGGACAGGAAAAAAACATTCAGTACTTC. Encoded protein: CASSLEEGQEKNIQYF.

The J gene is TRBJ2-5, the V gene TRBV24-1, with TRBD1 as a possible D gene (5 bases). Trimming removed 5 bases from V and 5 bases from J, with 11 bases in between. Germline assignment: CDR1 KGHDR and CDR2 SFDVKD. There are 13 residues in the CDR3. The chain's CDR3 is CATSAAGLETQYF. Written as DNA, the CDR3 is TGTGCCACCAGTGCGGCAGGGCTGGAGACCCAGTACTTC.

This chain uses TRBV6-5 with TRBJ1-2; possible D gene TRBD1, 6 bases. CDR1 MNHEY and CDR2 SVGAGI come from the germline V gene. Deletions cut 4 bases from V and 8 bases from J, with 14 bases between. The CDR3 covers 13 residues. CDR3 region: CASSSGGQYGYTF. The CDR3, as DNA: TGTGCCAGCAGTTCCGGGGGGCAATACGGCTACACCTTC.

The V and J genes are TRBV4-2 and TRBJ2-1; the D gene is possibly TRBD2 (6 bases). Matching the DNA end better, TRBJ2-7 makes the J call doubtful. Germline V gene sequence: CDR1 LGHNA, CDR2 YNFKEQ. This CDR3 region has 14 residues. CDR3 coding DNA: TGTGCCAGCAGCCAAGAGGGACTCAACGGGGAGCAGTACTTC. It is translated as CASSQEGLNGEQYF.

J is TRBJ1-4 and V is TRBV5-5; D not resolved. CDR3 length: 13 amino acids. Per germline, CDR1 SGHKS and CDR2 YYEKEE (reference sequence). Trimming shortened V by 6 bases and J by 2 bases, and 8 bases separated the two germline ends. CDR3 DNA: TGTGCCAGCATCGGGCTTACTAATGAAAAACTGTTTTTT. It encodes CASIGLTNEKLFF.

The rearrangement links TRBV7-8 to TRBJ2-7; perhaps TRBD1 as D (6 bases). This CDR3 is built from 18 residues. The V gene lost 2 bases and the J gene lost 3 bases, with 23 bases spanning the gap. Per germline, CDR1 SGHVS and CDR2 FQNEAQ. As DNA, the CDR3 is TGTGCCAGCAGCTTAAAGTTAGCCTATGGGACAAACCTCTACGAGCAGTACTTC. Protein product: CASSLKLAYGTNLYEQYF.

V gene TRBV6-2 or TRBV6-3 combines with J gene TRBJ2-5, with D tentatively TRBD2 (6 bases). Germline V gene sequence: CDR1 MNHEY, CDR2 SVGEGT. The CDR3 sequence is 15 residues long. V dropped 8 bases and J dropped 1 base, with 17 bases sitting between them. The CDR3 bases are TGTGCCAGCCGCGGGGACGAGGGGCTCCAAGAGACCCAGTACTTC. Translation: CASRGDEGLQETQYF.

The V gene is TRBV10-2, the J gene TRBJ2-1; 7 bases are shared with TRBD2. The CDR3 contains 17 residues. Unmatched junction bases numbered 20, after V lost 2 bases and J lost 13 bases. The germline gives CDR1 WSHSY, CDR2 SAAADI. This CDR3 is CASSEVGGFGSGETQFF. The CDR3 DNA sequence: TGCGCCAGCAGTGAGGTGGGGGGGTTCGGTTCGGGAGAGACCCAGTTCTTC.

The rearrangement uses TRBV9 and TRBJ1-4; D not certain. The CDR3 runs 13 residues. Trimming left V 1 base short and J 8 bases short, with 9 bases between. Germline assignment: CDR1 SGDLS and CDR2 YYNGEE. CDR3 loop: CASSVRWNEKLFF. The CDR3 coding sequence is TGTGCCAGCAGCGTAAGATGGAACGAAAAACTGTTTTTT.

In DNA, the CDR3 is TGTGCCAGCAGGAGACAGGGGTGTATCCTCGTAACTAATGAAAAACTGTTTTTT. Protein sequence: CASRRQGCILVTNEKLFF. The rearrangement links TRBV6-1 to TRBJ1-4; 8 bases fit TRBD1. This CDR3 has 18 amino acids. The germline V gene encodes CDR1 MNHNS and CDR2 SASEGT. Losses at the gene ends were 6 bases for V and 1 base for J; bases not matched to a gene: 13.

This chain links TRBV11-2 with TRBJ2-7; D gene uncertain. V was shortened by 5 bases and J by 4 bases, with 12 bases between the two germline ends. CDR1 is SGHAT, CDR2 FQNNGV, per germline. The CDR3 extends over 13 amino acids. Here the CDR3 reads CASSATFIYEQYF. CDR3 bases: TGTGCCAGCAGCGCGACGTTCATTTACGAGCAGTACTTC.

The chain couples TRBV25-1 to TRBJ2-7; D is perhaps TRBD2 (6 bases). The CDR3 extends over 15 amino acids. With 3 bases removed from V and 4 bases from J, the gap between germline ends came to 16 bases. Germline V gene lookup returns CDR1 MGHDK and CDR2 SYGVNS. CDR3 in amino acids: CASSEDRAGRYEQYF. Written as DNA, the CDR3 is TGTGCCAGCAGTGAGGATAGGGCAGGGAGGTACGAGCAGTACTTC.

This chain joins TRBV20-1 and TRBJ2-7; D may correspond to TRBD1 or TRBD2 (5 bases each). CDR1 DFQATT and CDR2 SNEGSKA come from the germline V gene (reference sequence). The CDR3 consists of 11 residues. V dropped 6 bases and J dropped 5 bases, with 11 bases sitting between them. CDR3 residues: CSAGTLDEQYF. The CDR3 DNA reads as TGCAGTGCAGGGACCCTGGACGAGCAGTACTTC.

The CDR3, as DNA: TGCAGTGCTAGAGACATCGACAGGGGTGTTGGAGAAAAACTGTTTTTT. It is translated as CSARDIDRGVGEKLFF. The J gene is TRBJ1-4, the V gene TRBV20-1; TRBD1 matches at 8 bases. The junction had 11 bases not matched to a gene; V was cut back by 0 bases and J by 8 bases. This CDR3 contains 16 residues. CDR1 and CDR2 from the germline V gene are DFQATT and SNEGSKA (reference sequence).

The V and J genes are TRBV11-2 and TRBJ2-4; possibly TRBD1 or TRBD2 for D (6 bases each). CDR3 length: 14 residues. Per germline, CDR1 SGHAT and CDR2 FQNNGV. V lost 0 bases and J 8 bases, leaving 11 bases between the germline ends. The CDR3 DNA is TGTGCCAGCAGCTTAGATCTAAGGGGGGACATTCAGTACTTC. Residues: CASSLDLRGDIQYF.

The J gene is TRBJ2-1, the V gene TRBV20-1; tentatively, D is TRBD2 (6 bases). V lost 1 base and J 9 bases, leaving 10 bases between the germline ends. The CDR3 consists of 12 residues. Germline V gene data show CDR1 as DFQATT and CDR2 as SNEGSKA (reference sequence). The CDR3 DNA reads TGCAGTGCTAGAGTTCTGGGAGGTGAGCAGTTCTTC. It specifies CSARVLGGEQFF.

The chain has TRBV28 and TRBJ1-6; maybe TRBD1 (5 bases). Trimming left V 8 bases short and J 9 bases short, with 17 bases between. The CDR3 consists of 14 residues. Germline V lookup: CDR1 MDHEN, CDR2 SYDVKM. The CDR3 reads CASHFRGGGSPLHF. CDR3 sequence (DNA): TGTGCCAGCCACTTCAGAGGCGGGGGTTCACCCCTCCACTTT.

This clonotype was picked up a small number of times. The chain recombines TRBV24-1 with TRBJ2-3, with D tentatively TRBD2 (5 bases). Germline CDR1 KGHDR, CDR2 SFDVKD. Trimming shortened V by 0 bases and J by 6 bases, and 12 bases separated the two germline ends. This CDR3 region has 15 residues. The CDR3 DNA reads TGTGCCACCAGTGATTTGGCTCGGGGTGGTGATACGCAGTATTTT. This sequence encodes CATSDLARGGDTQYF.

The genes are TRBV24-1 and TRBJ2-3, with a tentative D call TRBD2 (5 bases). Trimming stripped 5 bases from V and 0 bases from J, with 17 bases between. Germline V CDR1 and CDR2: KGHDR, SFDVKD. The CDR3 contains 17 residues. Here the CDR3 DNA reads TGTGCCACCAGTGGGGGTAGCCGAGGCGGGAGCACAGATACGCAGTATTTT. This gives the protein CATSGGSRGGSTDTQYF.

Remarks on this clonotype: Given the absence of the conserved phenylalanine or tryptophan at the CDR3 end, a read error is likely. The CDR3 coding sequence is TGTGCCAGCAGTTTACGGCTCCTTGGGGATGAGCAGTTCTTA. It translates to CASSLRLLGDEQFL. The V gene is TRBV12-3 or TRBV12-4, the J gene TRBJ2-1; no reliable D call. Trimming removed 2 bases from V and 8 bases from J, with 13 bases in between. CDR3 size: 14 residues.

In its sample, this clonotype was seen a few times. CDR3 residues: CASGRQGAGANVLTF. DNA for the CDR3: TGTGCCAGCGGAAGACAGGGCGCTGGGGCCAACGTCCTGACTTTC. This chain links TRBV28 with TRBJ2-6, with 7 bases identical to TRBD1. The CDR3 extends over 15 amino acids. Germline CDR1 reads MDHEN; CDR2 reads SYDVKM. V shed 8 bases and J 2 bases; nucleotides not matched to a gene: 6.